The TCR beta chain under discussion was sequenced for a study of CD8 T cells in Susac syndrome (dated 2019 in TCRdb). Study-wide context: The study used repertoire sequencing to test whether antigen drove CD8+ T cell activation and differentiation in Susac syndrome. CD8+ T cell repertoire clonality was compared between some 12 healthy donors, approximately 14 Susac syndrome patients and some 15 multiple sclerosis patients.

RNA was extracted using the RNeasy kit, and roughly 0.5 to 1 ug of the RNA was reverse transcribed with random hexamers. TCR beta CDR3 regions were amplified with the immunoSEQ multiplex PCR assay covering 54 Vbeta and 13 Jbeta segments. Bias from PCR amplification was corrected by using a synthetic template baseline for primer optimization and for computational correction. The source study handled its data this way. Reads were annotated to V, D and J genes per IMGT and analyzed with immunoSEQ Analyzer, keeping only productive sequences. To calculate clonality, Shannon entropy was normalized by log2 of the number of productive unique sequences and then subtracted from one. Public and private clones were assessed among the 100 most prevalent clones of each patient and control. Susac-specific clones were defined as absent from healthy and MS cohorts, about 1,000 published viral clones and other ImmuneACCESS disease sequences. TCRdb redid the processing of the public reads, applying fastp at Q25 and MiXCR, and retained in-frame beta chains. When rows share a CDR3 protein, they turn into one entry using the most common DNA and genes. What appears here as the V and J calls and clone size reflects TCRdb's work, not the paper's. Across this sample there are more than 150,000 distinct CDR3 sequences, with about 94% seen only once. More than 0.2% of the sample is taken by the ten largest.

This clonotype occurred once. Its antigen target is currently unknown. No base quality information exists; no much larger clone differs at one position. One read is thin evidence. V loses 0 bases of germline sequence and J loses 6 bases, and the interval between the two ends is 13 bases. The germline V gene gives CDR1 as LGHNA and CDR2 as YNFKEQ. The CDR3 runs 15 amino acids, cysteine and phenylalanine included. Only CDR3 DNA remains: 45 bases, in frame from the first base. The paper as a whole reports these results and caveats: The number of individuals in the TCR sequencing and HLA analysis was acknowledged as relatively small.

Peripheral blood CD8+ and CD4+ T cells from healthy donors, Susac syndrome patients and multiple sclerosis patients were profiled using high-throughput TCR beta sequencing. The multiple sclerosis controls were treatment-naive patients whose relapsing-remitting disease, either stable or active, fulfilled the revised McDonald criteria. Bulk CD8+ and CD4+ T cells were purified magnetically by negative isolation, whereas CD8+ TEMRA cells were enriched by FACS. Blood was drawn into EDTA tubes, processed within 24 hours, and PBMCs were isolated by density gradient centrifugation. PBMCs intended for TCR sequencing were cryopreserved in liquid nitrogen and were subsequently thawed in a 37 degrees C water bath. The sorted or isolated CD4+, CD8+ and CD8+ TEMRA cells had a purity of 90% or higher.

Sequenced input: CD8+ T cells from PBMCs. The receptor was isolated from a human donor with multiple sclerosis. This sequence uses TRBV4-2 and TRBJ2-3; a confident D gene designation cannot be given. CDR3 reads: CASSQEPFSVDTQYF. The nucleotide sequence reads TGTGCCAGCAGCCAAGAACCCTTTTCCGTGGATACGCAGTATTTT.